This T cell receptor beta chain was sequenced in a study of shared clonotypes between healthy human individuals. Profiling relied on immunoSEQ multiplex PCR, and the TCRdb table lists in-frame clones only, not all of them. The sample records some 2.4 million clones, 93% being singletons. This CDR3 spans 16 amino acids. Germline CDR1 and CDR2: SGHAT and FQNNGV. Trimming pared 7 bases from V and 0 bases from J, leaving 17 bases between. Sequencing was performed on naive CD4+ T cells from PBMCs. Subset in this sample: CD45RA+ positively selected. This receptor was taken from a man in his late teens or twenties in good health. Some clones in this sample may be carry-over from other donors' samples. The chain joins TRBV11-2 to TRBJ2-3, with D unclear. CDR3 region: CASTSLPTLSTDTQYF. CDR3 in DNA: TGTGCCAGCACCTCTCTCCCAACCTTGAGCACAGATACGCAGTATTTT. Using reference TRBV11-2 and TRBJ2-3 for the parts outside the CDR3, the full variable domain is EAGVAQSPRYKIIEKRQSVAFWCNPISGHATLYWYQQILGQGPKLLIQFQNNGVVDDSQLPKDRFSAERLKGVDSTLKIQPAKLEDSAVYLCASTSLPTLSTDTQYFGPGTRLTVL.